The 13 T cell receptor beta chains reported below all come from one sample, sequenced in a study of blood T cell repertoires in COVID-19 (dated by TCRdb to 2020 to 2021). Library generation was performed with the immunoSEQ multiplex PCR assay. TCRdb obtained this table from immuneACCESS and retained in-frame rearrangements with V and J assigned. These tables miss some clones; where compared with another copy, unresolved V genes account for less than half of the shortfall, and the remainder is unexplained. This sample has approximately 300,000 clones in its table, and 90% of those were observed once. The biggest ten clones account for 3.9% of the sample. The specimen was PBMCs or T cells enriched from blood (not recorded which). The receptor source for this set is a woman in her thirties who had been exposed to COVID-19.

The rearrangement uses TRBV3-1 (or the pseudogene TRBV3-2) and TRBJ1-2; the D is unclear. From germline, CDR1 is LGHDT and CDR2 YNNKEL (reference sequence). The CDR3 is made up of 12 amino acids. V was cut by 1 base and J by 8 bases, with 8 bases left in between. The CDR3 region is CASSQGLGGYTF. The CDR3 bases are TGTGCCAGCAGCCAAGGTCTGGGCGGCTACACCTTC.

The rearrangement links TRBV27 to TRBJ2-2, with 8 bases that match TRBD2. V trimming: 3 bases; J trimming: 4 bases; junction bases outside the gene matches: 4. The CDR3 consists of 15 residues. Germline V gene lookup returns CDR1 MNHEY and CDR2 SMNVEV (reference sequence). CDR3 in amino acids: CASSFDREGTGELFF. CDR3 sequence (DNA): TGTGCCAGCAGTTTTGATCGGGAGGGCACCGGGGAGCTGTTTTTT.

As to this clone: The sample contains more than one DNA sequence encoding this CDR3. The genes are TRBV9 and TRBJ2-7, with no clear D. V lost 0 bases, J lost 2 bases, and 9 bases lay in between. The germline V gene encodes CDR1 SGDLS and CDR2 YYNGEE. This CDR3 is built from 14 residues. CDR3: CASSVGAGTYEQYF. Written as DNA, the CDR3 is TGTGCCAGCAGCGTAGGCGCAGGAACCTACGAGCAGTACTTC. Full variable domain (outside the CDR3, taken from reference TRBV9 and TRBJ2-7): DSGVTQTPKHLITATGQRVTLRCSPRSGDLSVYWYQQSLDQGLQFLIQYYNGEERAKGNILERFSAQQFPDLHSELNLSSLELGDSALYFCASSVGAGTYEQYFGPGTRLTVT.

The chain employs TRBV5-4 and TRBJ2-2; D gene uncertain. Trimming removed 0 bases at V and 4 bases at J, with 4 bases between. CDR1 SGHNT and CDR2 YYREEE come from the germline V gene (reference sequence). The CDR3 loop spans 13 amino acids. CDR3 residues: CASSLAPTGELFF. CDR3 DNA: TGTGCCAGCAGCTTGGCTCCCACCGGGGAGCTGTTTTTT.

The J gene is TRBJ1-1, the V gene TRBV7-9, with a possible D match to TRBD1 (6 bases). Per germline, CDR1 SEHNR and CDR2 FQNEAQ (reference sequence). V gave up 1 base and J gave up 7 bases, with 16 bases separating them. This CDR3 has 15 amino acids. CDR3 region: CASSLEAIGGGEAFF. The CDR3 nucleotides are TGTGCCAGCAGCTTAGAAGCGATTGGGGGCGGTGAAGCTTTCTTT. The full variable domain, completed using reference TRBV7-9 and TRBJ1-1, is DTGVSQNPRHKITKRGQNVTFRCDPISEHNRLYWYRQTLGQGPEFLTYFQNEAQLEKSRLLSDRFSAERPKGSFSTLEIQRTEQGDSAMYLCASSLEAIGGGEAFFGQGTRLTVV.

This clone showed up just once. This sequence joins TRBV6-2 or TRBV6-3 and TRBJ1-1; D is perhaps TRBD1 (5 bases). The CDR3 length is 13 residues. Germline CDR1 reads MNHEY; CDR2 reads SVGEGT. V lost 6 bases, J lost 1 base, and 9 bases lay in between. In DNA form, the CDR3 reads TGTGCCAGCAGCCCCGGACAGAACACTGAAGCTTTCTTT. This gives the protein CASSPGQNTEAFF.

V usage is TRBV5-8 and J usage is TRBJ2-1; TRBD2 is a possible D gene (6 bases). The CDR3 loop spans 16 amino acids. Trimming pared 0 bases from V and 6 bases from J, leaving 16 bases between. CDR1 is SGHTS and CDR2 is YDEGEE in the germline V gene. The CDR3 DNA follows: TGTGCCAGCAGCTTGGGGAATGGGCTAGCGCTCAATGAGCAGTTCTTC. Amino acids: CASSLGNGLALNEQFF.

CDR3 protein: CASSLDSFYGYTF. In nucleotides, the CDR3 is TGTGCCAGCAGCTTAGACAGTTTCTATGGCTACACCTTC. This chain connects TRBV11-2 to TRBJ1-2; no clear D. CDR1 and CDR2 from the germline V gene are SGHAT and FQNNGV. Trimming stripped 0 bases from V and 4 bases from J, with 6 bases between. CDR3 length: 13 amino acids.

Here the CDR3 DNA reads TGTGCCAGTAGGAGGACTTTCAGGGGTGGATCACCCCTCCACTTT. Protein product: CASRRTFRGGSPLHF. The chain carries TRBV19 and TRBJ1-6, with a tentative D call TRBD1 (6 bases). The CDR3 length is 15 residues. Germline V lookup: CDR1 LNHDA, CDR2 SQIVND (reference sequence). Trimming removed 6 bases at V and 10 bases at J, with 19 bases between. The variable domain in full, with the rest retrieved from reference TRBV19 and TRBJ1-6, is DGGITQSPKYLFRKEGQNVTLSCEQNLNHDAMYWYRQDPGQGLRLIYYSQIVNDFQKGDIAEGYSVSREKKESFPLTVTSAQKNPTAFYLCASRRTFRGGSPLHFGNGTRLTVT.

The gene calls are TRBV5-4 and TRBJ2-5, with 10 bases identical to TRBD2. Trimming removed 0 bases from V and 1 base from J; junction bases left unmatched: 3. The germline CDR1 and CDR2 sequences are SGHNT and YYREEE (reference sequence). The length of the CDR3 is 16 residues. The CDR3 loop is CASSLGSGGFQETQYF. The CDR3 nucleotides read TGTGCCAGCAGCTTGGGTAGCGGGGGGTTCCAAGAGACCCAGTACTTC. The entire variable domain, with the rest obtained from reference TRBV5-4 and TRBJ2-5, is as follows: ETGVTQSPTHLIKTRGQQVTLRCSSQSGHNTVSWYQQALGQGPQFIFQYYREEENGRGNFPPRFSGLQFPNYSSELNVNALELDDSALYLCASSLGSGGFQETQYFGPGTRLLVL.

The chain joins TRBV7-8 to TRBJ1-1; TRBD1 might be the D (5 bases). Germline V gene sequence: CDR1 SGHVS, CDR2 FQNEAQ. This CDR3 is 15 amino acids long. V shed 5 bases and J shed 0 bases, with 13 bases lying between them. The CDR3 here is CASSAAGGMNTEAFF. CDR3 nucleotide sequence: TGTGCCAGCAGCGCCGCGGGGGGGATGAACACTGAAGCTTTCTTT.

The J gene is TRBJ2-6, the V gene TRBV7-2; 9 nucleotides line up with TRBD1. The CDR3 covers 16 residues. Germline V gives CDR1 SGHTA, CDR2 FQGNSA. Unmatched junction bases numbered 4, after V lost 7 bases and J lost 0 bases. CDR3 in amino acids: CASKGQGLSGANVLTF. CDR3 DNA sequence: TGTGCCAGCAAGGGACAGGGCCTCTCTGGGGCCAACGTCCTGACTTTC. The full variable domain, with the rest looked up from reference TRBV7-2 and TRBJ2-6, is GAGVSQSPSNKVTEKGKDVELRCDPISGHTALYWYRQSLGQGLEFLIYFQGNSAPDKSGLPSDRFSAERTGGSVSTLTIQRTQQEDSAVYLCASKGQGLSGANVLTFGAGSRLTVL.

This chain uses TRBV2 with TRBJ2-1, with 12 positions matching TRBD2. Per the germline V gene, CDR1 is SNHLY and CDR2 is FYNNEI. CDR3 size: 15 residues. The junction had 1 base not matched to a gene; V was cut back by 7 bases and J by 0 bases. This CDR3 reads CASTTSGGSYNEQFF. The CDR3 DNA reads TGTGCCAGCACGACTAGCGGGGGCTCCTACAATGAGCAGTTCTTC.